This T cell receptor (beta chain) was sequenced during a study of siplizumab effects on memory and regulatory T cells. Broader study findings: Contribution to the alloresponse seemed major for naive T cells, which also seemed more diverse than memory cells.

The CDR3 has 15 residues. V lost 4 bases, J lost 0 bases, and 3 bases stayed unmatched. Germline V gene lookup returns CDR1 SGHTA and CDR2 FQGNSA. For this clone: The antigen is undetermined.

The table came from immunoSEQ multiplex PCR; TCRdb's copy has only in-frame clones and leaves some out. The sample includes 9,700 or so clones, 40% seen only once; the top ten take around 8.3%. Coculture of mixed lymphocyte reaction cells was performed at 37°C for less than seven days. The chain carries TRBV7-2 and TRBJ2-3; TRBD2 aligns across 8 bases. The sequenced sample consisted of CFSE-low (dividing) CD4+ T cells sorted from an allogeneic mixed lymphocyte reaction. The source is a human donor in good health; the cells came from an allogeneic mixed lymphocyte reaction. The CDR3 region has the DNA TGTGCCAGCAGCTCTAGCGGGTTTAGCACAGATACGCAGTATTTT. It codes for CASSSSGFSTDTQYF.